The 21 T cell receptor beta chains in this list originate from one sample, sequenced in a study of OX40 agonist ivuxolimab in advanced cancers. Only in-frame clones appear in the TCRdb table, and some are missing; sequencing was by immunoSEQ multiplex PCR. The sample lists more than 50,000 clones, 85% occurring once. The sequences come from CD4+ or CD8+ T cells sorted from blood, collected in a trial of the OX40 agonist ivuxolimab. Receptors originate from an adult with an advanced solid tumor such as melanoma, head and neck, liver or kidney cancer.

The genes are TRBV11-2 and TRBJ1-1; D might be TRBD1 (5 bases). Trimming pared 0 bases from V and 7 bases from J, leaving 6 bases between. CDR3 length: 12 residues. The V gene's germline CDR1 is SGHAT and CDR2 FQNNGV. In DNA, the CDR3 is TGTGCCAGCAGCTTAGATCAGGGTGAAGCTTTCTTT. Amino acids: CASSLDQGEAFF.

V and J are TRBV9 and TRBJ2-4; 9 bases align to TRBD1. Germline CDR1 and CDR2: SGDLS and YYNGEE. V lost 0 bases, J lost 1 base, and 2 bases stayed unmatched. The CDR3 sequence is 16 residues long. The CDR3 DNA reads TGTGCCAGCAGCGTAGGACAGGGGGGTGCCAAAAACATTCAGTACTTC. Protein product: CASSVGQGGAKNIQYF.

The chain uses TRBV19 and TRBJ2-1; D not resolved. V was clipped by 6 bases and J by 8 bases, with 23 bases between them. This CDR3 has 16 amino acids. Germline assignment: CDR1 LNHDA and CDR2 SQIVND (reference sequence). In DNA form, the CDR3 reads TGTGCCAGTAGCTCCACCCCCCTGGTCGGAAGGGATGAGCAGTTCTTC. This translates into CASSSTPLVGRDEQFF.

This chain connects TRBV21-1 to TRBJ2-4; TRBD1, as called in the table, went unchecked against the DNA. TRBV21-1 counts as a pseudogene. CDR3 length: 20 amino acids. As DNA, the CDR3 is TGTGCCAGCAGCAACGACCTCCGCCTTTGGGCTGATCTAGCCAAAAACATTCAGTACTTC. Protein: CASSNDLRLWADLAKNIQYF.

This chain uses TRBV28 with TRBJ2-5, with a weak D call TRBD1 (6 bases). Matching the DNA end better, TRBJ2-7 makes the J call doubtful. Germline V gives CDR1 MDHEN, CDR2 SYDVKM. CDR3 length: 15 amino acids. CDR3 residues: CASRRKLQGSYEQYF. CDR3 in DNA: TGTGCCAGCAGGCGAAAACTACAGGGATCCTACGAGCAGTACTTC.

The chain joins TRBV10-2 to TRBJ1-5; D possibly corresponds to TRBD1 (5 bases). V was trimmed by 4 bases and J by 3 bases, leaving 10 bases between them. Germline loops: CDR1 WSHSY, CDR2 SAAADI. CDR3 length: 14 amino acids. CDR3 amino acids: CASSGDQHNQPQHF. In nucleotides, the CDR3 is TGCGCCAGCAGTGGGGACCAGCACAATCAGCCCCAGCATTTT.

V and J are TRBV28 and TRBJ1-1, with a tentative D call TRBD1 (5 bases). This CDR3 comprises 13 residues. V lost 11 bases and J 1 base, leaving 14 bases between the germline ends. CDR1 is MDHEN and CDR2 is SYDVKM in the germline V gene. The CDR3 nucleotides read TGTGCCGGTACCGGGACGAAGAACACTGAAGCTTTCTTT. It encodes CAGTGTKNTEAFF.

This clone has a handful of counts. V and J are TRBV6-1 and TRBJ1-4; the D is unclear. This CDR3 has 13 residues. From germline, CDR1 is MNHNS and CDR2 SASEGT. Trimming stripped 0 bases from V and 4 bases from J, with 3 bases between. CDR3 residues: CASSEAGNEKLFF. The DNA for the CDR3 is TGTGCCAGCAGTGAAGCGGGTAATGAAAAACTGTTTTTT.

The chain employs TRBV11-3 and TRBJ2-7; 11 bases agree with TRBD2. CDR1 and CDR2 (germline): SGHNT, YENEEA. V gave up 5 bases and J gave up 0 bases; unmatched junction bases: 3. This CDR3 has 15 residues. This chain's CDR3 is CASSRLAGPSYEQYF. CDR3 nucleotide sequence: TGTGCCAGCAGCCGACTAGCGGGGCCCTCCTACGAGCAGTACTTC. Full variable domain (remainder filled in from reference TRBV11-3 and TRBJ2-7): EAGVVQSPRYKIIEKKQPVAFWCNPISGHNTLYWYLQNLGQGPELLIRYENEEAVDDSQLPKDRFSAERLKGVDSTLKIQPAELGDSAVYLCASSRLAGPSYEQYFGPGTRLTVT.

The chain uses TRBV11-3 and TRBJ2-7, with 7 bases aligning to TRBD2. Losses at the gene ends were 5 bases for V and 0 bases for J; bases not matched to a gene: 4. The CDR3 has 14 residues. From germline, CDR1 is SGHNT and CDR2 YENEEA. The chain's CDR3 is CASSVSGASYEQYF. CDR3 DNA: TGTGCCAGCAGCGTCAGCGGGGCCTCCTACGAGCAGTACTTC.

The V gene is TRBV9, the J gene TRBJ1-4; 8 bases map to TRBD1. V shed 1 base and J 5 bases; nucleotides not matched to a gene: 7. Germline V CDR1 and CDR2: SGDLS, YYNGEE. The CDR3 contains 16 residues. CDR3 bases: TGTGCCAGCAGCGTAAACCCGGGACAGGAAAATGAAAAACTGTTTTTT. Translated, it gives CASSVNPGQENEKLFF. Variable domain in full (rest from reference TRBV9 and TRBJ1-4): DSGVTQTPKHLITATGQRVTLRCSPRSGDLSVYWYQQSLDQGLQFLIQYYNGEERAKGNILERFSAQQFPDLHSELNLSSLELGDSALYFCASSVNPGQENEKLFFGSGTQLSVL.

The V call is TRBV7-2, the J call TRBJ2-1, with no clear D. With 1 base removed from V and 2 bases from J, the gap between germline ends came to 12 bases. CDR1 SGHTA and CDR2 FQGNSA come from the germline V gene. The CDR3 extends over 16 amino acids. CDR3 nucleotides: TGTGCCAGCAGCTTAGATCCGGACGTAACCTACAATGAGCAGTTCTTC. It codes for CASSLDPDVTYNEQFF.

The chain has TRBV15 and TRBJ2-1; the D call may be TRBD1 or TRBD2 (6 bases each). This CDR3 has 11 residues. Germline lookup yields CDR1 LNHNV and CDR2 YYDKDF (reference sequence). Here the CDR3 reads CVSSEGGEQFF. The CDR3 nucleotides are TGTGTCTCTTCGGAGGGGGGTGAGCAGTTCTTC.

V usage is TRBV10-1 and J usage is TRBJ2-5; tentatively, D is TRBD1 or TRBD2 (5 bases each). Per the germline V gene, CDR1 is WNHNN and CDR2 is SYGVQD (reference sequence). Trimming cost V 3 bases and J 5 bases, with 10 bases left between them. This CDR3 contains 13 residues. CDR3 sequence: CASSDGTRETQYF. Written as DNA, the CDR3 is TGCGCCAGCAGTGACGGGACCCGGGAGACCCAGTACTTC.

This rearrangement joins TRBV30 to TRBJ2-7, with 9 bases that match TRBD1. The CDR3 has 14 residues. Germline CDR1 and CDR2: GTSNPN and SVGIG (reference sequence). V trimming: 7 bases; J trimming: 4 bases; junction bases outside the gene matches: 11. The CDR3 reads CALNPGQGSYEQYF. The CDR3 DNA reads as TGTGCCTTAAATCCGGGACAGGGTTCTTACGAGCAGTACTTC.

The J gene is TRBJ2-2, the V gene TRBV5-1; the match to TRBD1 covers 9 bases. V trimming: 4 bases; J trimming: 6 bases; junction bases outside the gene matches: 7. The CDR3 length is 15 residues. Germline V lookup: CDR1 SGHRS, CDR2 YFSETQ. The DNA of the CDR3 is TGCGCCAGCAGCGTACAGGGGGCTTGGGCCGGGGAGCTGTTTTTT. Residues: CASSVQGAWAGELFF.

This clone was seen a handful of times. This rearrangement joins TRBV5-1 to TRBJ1-6; D possibly corresponds to TRBD1 (5 bases). V shed 1 base and J shed 6 bases, with 8 bases lying between them. Germline V gene sequence: CDR1 SGHRS, CDR2 YFSETQ. This CDR3 is 14 amino acids long. The CDR3 spells CASSLRGVNSPLHF. The CDR3 DNA reads as TGCGCCAGCAGCTTGCGGGGGGTTAATTCACCCCTCCACTTT. The variable domain in full, with the rest retrieved from reference TRBV5-1 and TRBJ1-6, is KAGVTQTPRYLIKTRGQQVTLSCSPISGHRSVSWYQQTPGQGLQFLFEYFSETQRNKGNFPGRFSGRQFSNSRSEMNVSTLELGDSALYLCASSLRGVNSPLHFGNGTRLTVT.

The gene calls are TRBV11-2 and TRBJ1-1, with 9 bases identical to TRBD1. The germline V gene encodes CDR1 SGHAT and CDR2 FQNNGV. The CDR3 has 15 amino acids. V was pared by 1 base and J by 0 bases, with 0 bases of the junction left unmatched. CDR3 nucleotides: TGTGCCAGCAGCTTAGGGACAGGGGTGAACACTGAAGCTTTCTTT. Protein sequence: CASSLGTGVNTEAFF. Complete variable domain (other parts from reference TRBV11-2 and TRBJ1-1): EAGVAQSPRYKIIEKRQSVAFWCNPISGHATLYWYQQILGQGPKLLIQFQNNGVVDDSQLPKDRFSAERLKGVDSTLKIQPAKLEDSAVYLCASSLGTGVNTEAFFGQGTRLTVV.

The chain joins TRBV11-2 to TRBJ2-1; maybe TRBD1 (5 bases). Germline CDR1 SGHAT, CDR2 FQNNGV. V gave up 0 bases and J gave up 8 bases, with 8 bases separating them. The CDR3 contains 13 residues. CDR3 amino acids: CASSLDRAHEQFF. The CDR3, as DNA: TGTGCCAGCAGCTTAGACAGGGCCCATGAGCAGTTCTTC.

The chain has TRBV11-2 and TRBJ2-7; a weak D match, TRBD1 (6 bases). The length of the CDR3 is 14 residues. Germline values: CDR1 SGHAT, CDR2 FQNNGV. Trimming removed 4 bases at V and 0 bases at J, with 10 bases between. CDR3: CASSYQGSSYEQYF. Here the CDR3 DNA reads TGTGCCAGCAGCTATCAGGGGAGCTCCTACGAGCAGTACTTC.

The rearrangement uses TRBV28 and TRBJ2-1; 10 bases line up with TRBD1. This CDR3 is 17 amino acids long. The germline V gene encodes CDR1 MDHEN and CDR2 SYDVKM. J lost 7 bases, V lost 5 bases, and 14 bases had no gene match. CDR3 nucleotides: TGTGCCAGCAGTCCGCTAGAGAAGGGACAGGGGACAAATGAGCAGTTCTTC. Translating gives CASSPLEKGQGTNEQFF.